The 10 T cell receptor beta chains below all came from one sample that was sequenced in a study of blood T cell repertoires in COVID-19. The method was immunoSEQ multiplex PCR; TCRdb's version includes in-frame clones alone and lacks a portion of them. The table lists approximately 25,000 clones, more than 75% of them singletons. Sequenced sample: peripheral blood. The receptor source for this set is a middle-aged man with active COVID-19.

The chain is built from TRBV6-5 and TRBJ1-3; D not resolved. The CDR3 totals 14 residues. Germline CDR1 is MNHEY and CDR2 is SVGAGI. The ends were cut back, 7 bases at V and 4 bases at J, with 14 bases in the middle. The CDR3 loop is CASTDNTRGNTIYF. The CDR3 DNA follows: TGTGCCAGCACCGATAACACCCGAGGAAACACCATATATTTT.

This chain connects TRBV2 to TRBJ2-5; 8 bases match TRBD1. V gave up 6 bases and J gave up 1 base; unmatched junction bases: 10. The CDR3 extends over 16 amino acids. The germline V gene has CDR1 SNHLY and CDR2 FYNNEI. The CDR3 region is CASRLTGATLQETQYF. The CDR3 nucleotides read TGTGCCAGCAGATTGACAGGGGCGACGCTCCAAGAGACCCAGTACTTC.

J is TRBJ2-3 and V is TRBV2; TRBD2 matches at 10 bases. Germline V gene lookup returns CDR1 SNHLY and CDR2 FYNNEI. The CDR3 has 16 residues. Trimming cost V 6 bases and J 3 bases; bases outside gene matches: 9. The CDR3 sequence is CASRSWTSGFTDTQYF. Written as DNA, the CDR3 is TGTGCCAGCAGATCCTGGACTAGCGGCTTTACAGATACGCAGTATTTT. Drawing the rest from reference TRBV2 and TRBJ2-3, the complete variable domain is EPEVTQTPSHQVTQMGQEVILRCVPISNHLYFYWYRQILGQKVEFLVSFYNNEISEKSEIFDDQFSVERPDGSNFTLKIRSTKLEDSAMYFCASRSWTSGFTDTQYFGPGTRLTVL.

The rearrangement uses TRBV13 and TRBJ2-1, with a tentative D call TRBD1 (5 bases). This CDR3 has 13 residues. Germline V gives CDR1 PRHDT, CDR2 FYEKMQ (reference sequence). V was pared by 5 bases and J by 4 bases, with 9 bases between. The CDR3 DNA sequence: TGTGCCAGCAGCAGGAACAGGTACAATGAGCAGTTCTTC. Its translation is CASSRNRYNEQFF.

The V call is TRBV19, the J call TRBJ1-2, with 7 bases identical to TRBD1. There are 15 residues in the CDR3. Per germline, CDR1 LNHDA and CDR2 SQIVND (reference sequence). The V gene end was trimmed by 5 bases and the J gene end by 1 base; junction bases not matched to a gene: 7. CDR3 DNA: TGTGCCAGTAGTTTGACAGGGCCTCGTAACTATGGCTACACCTTC. It specifies CASSLTGPRNYGYTF.

The rearrangement joins TRBV11-2 to TRBJ2-5; TRBD1 is a possible D gene (5 bases). Per germline, CDR1 SGHAT and CDR2 FQNNGV. The length of the CDR3 is 13 residues. The V end was cut by 4 bases, the J end by 7 bases, with 13 bases between. CDR3 in amino acids: CASSSDTTGTQYF. The DNA of the CDR3 is TGTGCCAGCAGCTCCGACACCACAGGGACCCAGTACTTC.

The CDR3 protein is CATSDVDRGPDTQYF. The DNA of the CDR3 is TGTGCCACCAGTGACGTAGACAGGGGGCCCGATACGCAGTATTTT. This chain links TRBV24-1 with TRBJ2-3; 10 bases agree with TRBD1. Germline CDR1 is KGHDR and CDR2 is SFDVKD. Trimming took 4 bases from V and 6 from J; bases not matched to a gene: 6. This CDR3 region has 15 residues.

The J gene is TRBJ2-2, the V gene TRBV24-1; 7 positions agree with TRBD1. The CDR3 is made up of 14 amino acids. The V and J ends lost 2 bases and 6 bases, in that order; junction bases with no gene match: 2. Germline assignment: CDR1 KGHDR and CDR2 SFDVKD. The CDR3 DNA reads as TGTGCCACCAGTGATTCAGGGGGATCCGGGGAGCTGTTTTTT. This sequence encodes CATSDSGGSGELFF.

The chain recombines TRBV19 with TRBJ2-1; no firm D call. Germline-derived CDR1 and CDR2 are LNHDA and SQIVND (reference sequence). Trimming took off 4 bases at V and 6 bases at J, with 10 bases between the two ends. CDR3 size: 13 residues. The CDR3: CASSRGTINEQFF. CDR3 DNA sequence: TGTGCCAGTAGTAGAGGCACCATCAATGAGCAGTTCTTC.

J is TRBJ2-7 and V is TRBV6-5; 7 bases are shared with TRBD2. V shed 0 bases and J 5 bases; nucleotides not matched to a gene: 10. CDR1 and CDR2 (germline): MNHEY, SVGAGI. This CDR3 is 16 amino acids long. The CDR3 reads CASSYSPGGVVDEQYF. CDR3 nucleotides: TGTGCCAGCAGTTACTCTCCGGGGGGAGTTGTCGACGAGCAGTACTTC.